One and the same sample provided the 20 T cell receptor beta chains below, sequenced in a study of cytomegalovirus exposure and HLA in healthy donors. 13 Jbeta primers and 60 Vbeta primers were used for the PCR. Sequenced by immunoSEQ multiplex PCR; TCRdb stores in-frame clones only, minus some. The data show under 150,000 clones, just over 70% seen once. The sample comprised PBMCs. These receptors came from an older woman in good health and CMV-seropositive.

This chain connects TRBV5-1 to TRBJ2-3; 7 bases line up with TRBD1. From germline, CDR1 is SGHRS and CDR2 YFSETQ. CDR3 length: 13 amino acids. V trimming: 4 bases; J trimming: 9 bases; junction bases outside the gene matches: 8. CDR3 DNA sequence: TGCGCCAGCAGCGACCTCCGGGACAGCACGCAGTATTTT. Its translation: CASSDLRDSTQYF.

V and J are TRBV9 and TRBJ2-5; TRBD2 is a possible D gene (5 bases). The germline V and J ends were trimmed by 3 bases and 5 bases, with 17 bases remaining between them. The CDR3 runs to 15 residues. Per the germline V gene, CDR1 is SGDLS and CDR2 is YYNGEE. The CDR3 DNA sequence: TGTGCCAGCAGCGGCGGACTTACCGAGGGCGAGACCCAGTACTTC. Protein: CASSGGLTEGETQYF.

This clone has a handful of counts. The chain is built from TRBV9 and TRBJ1-1, with TRBD1 identical over 7 bases. This CDR3 region has 16 residues. Unmatched junction bases numbered 12, after V lost 4 bases and J lost 3 bases. The germline CDR1 and CDR2 sequences are SGDLS and YYNGEE. CDR3 protein: CASSPQGVGDYTEAFF. The CDR3 DNA sequence: TGTGCCAGCAGCCCCCAGGGGGTAGGGGACTACACTGAAGCTTTCTTT.

The chain employs TRBV25-1 and TRBJ2-5; 12 bases match TRBD2. Trimming took 4 bases from V and 4 from J; bases not matched to a gene: 7. Germline V CDR1 and CDR2: MGHDK, SYGVNS. CDR3 length equals 16 residues. The DNA for the CDR3 is TGTGCCAGCAGTGCGGGTTTACTAGCGGGGGGAGAGACCCAGTACTTC. This translates into CASSAGLLAGGETQYF.

This chain connects TRBV4-2 to TRBJ2-1, with 7 bases identical to TRBD1. The V segment lost 3 bases and the J segment 8 bases; nucleotides outside the gene matches: 4. Germline V gene data show CDR1 as LGHNA and CDR2 as YNFKEQ. This CDR3 region has 13 residues. The CDR3 region has the DNA TGTGCCAGCAGCCATGAGGGGGCGTATGAGCAGTTCTTC. This encodes CASSHEGAYEQFF.

J is TRBJ1-4 and V is TRBV7-8; 9 positions agree with TRBD1. CDR1 is SGHVS and CDR2 is FQNEAQ in the germline V gene. V shed 2 bases and J 4 bases; nucleotides not matched to a gene: 2. This CDR3 comprises 15 residues. This CDR3 reads CASSLRQGVNEKLFF. CDR3 sequence (DNA): TGTGCCAGCAGCTTACGACAGGGGGTTAATGAAAAACTGTTTTTT.

J is TRBJ1-1 and V is TRBV18; 8 bases fit TRBD1. The CDR3 contains 14 residues. From germline, CDR1 is KGHSH and CDR2 LQKENI. The trim removed 6 bases at V and 4 bases at J, leaving 7 bases unmatched. The CDR3 DNA follows: TGTGCCAGCTCGGACAGGGATTTTAGCACTGAAGCTTTCTTT. Translated, it gives CASSDRDFSTEAFF.

The rearrangement uses TRBV5-1 and TRBJ2-5; a possible D gene is TRBD2 (6 bases). CDR1 and CDR2 (germline): SGHRS, YFSETQ. Between the trimmed V and J ends, which lost 7 bases and 5 bases, there was a span of 18 bases. The CDR3 contains 14 residues. CDR3 DNA sequence: TGCGCCAGCGGATGGGGAGGTGAGGGTGAGACCCAGTACTTC. This sequence encodes CASGWGGEGETQYF.

The chain employs TRBV5-1 and TRBJ2-7, with TRBD1 matching 8 bases. This CDR3 is 14 amino acids long. With V trimmed by 4 bases and J by 6 bases, 9 bases remained unmatched. Looked up from germline, CDR1 is SGHRS and CDR2 is YFSETQ. CDR3 in amino acids: CASSPDRAKGEQYF. CDR3 DNA sequence: TGCGCCAGCAGCCCGGACAGGGCAAAGGGCGAGCAGTACTTC. Combining the CDR3 with reference TRBV5-1 and TRBJ2-7 gives the whole variable domain KAGVTQTPRYLIKTRGQQVTLSCSPISGHRSVSWYQQTPGQGLQFLFEYFSETQRNKGNFPGRFSGRQFSNSRSEMNVSTLELGDSALYLCASSPDRAKGEQYFGPGTRLTVT.

V gene TRBV5-1 combines with J gene TRBJ2-7; TRBD2 is a possible D gene (6 bases). The CDR3 spans 15 residues. Germline CDR1 is SGHRS and CDR2 is YFSETQ. Trimming took 3 bases from V and 3 from J, leaving 16 bases between them. CDR3 bases: TGCGCCAGCAGCTCCACCGGGACTGGATACTACGAGCAGTACTTC. Translation gives CASSSTGTGYYEQYF.

The chain employs TRBV19 and TRBJ2-1, with 14 bases that match TRBD2. The CDR3 is 16 residues long. The ends lost 5 bases at V and 8 bases at J; junction bases unmatched: 8. Germline CDR1 and CDR2: LNHDA and SQIVND (reference sequence). In DNA, the CDR3 is TGTGCCAGTAGTCCGAGACTAGCGGGGGGGCCTGATGAGCAGTTCTTC. Translation gives CASSPRLAGGPDEQFF.

V is TRBV4-2 and J is TRBJ2-2; D is unclear. Germline lookup yields CDR1 LGHNA and CDR2 YNFKEQ. Trimming removed 0 bases from V and 4 bases from J, with 12 bases in between. The CDR3 consists of 16 residues. The CDR3: CASSQESVTSTGELFF. The CDR3 nucleotides read TGTGCCAGCAGCCAAGAAAGCGTCACCTCCACCGGGGAGCTGTTTTTT.

This CDR3 is CASSLGLAVDYNEQFF. As DNA, the CDR3 is TGCGCCAGCAGCCTCGGACTAGCGGTTGACTACAATGAGCAGTTCTTC. V is TRBV4-1 and J is TRBJ2-1; 10 nucleotides line up with TRBD2. CDR1 MGHRA and CDR2 YSYEKL come from the germline V gene. The V gene end was trimmed by 4 bases and the J gene end by 3 bases; junction bases not matched to a gene: 6. This CDR3 region has 16 residues.

This chain uses TRBV29-1 with TRBJ2-2; 7 bases map to TRBD1. The CDR3 spans 13 residues. The germline V gene encodes CDR1 SQVTM and CDR2 ANQGSEA. V was clipped by 4 bases and J by 7 bases; unmatched bases: 6. CDR3 nucleotide sequence: TGCAGCGTTGTTAAGGGGGCGGGCGGGGAGCTGTTTTTT. Protein sequence: CSVVKGAGGELFF.

This clone was counted between two and nine times. The chain joins TRBV7-6 to TRBJ1-1; the D gene is possibly TRBD1 (5 bases). CDR1 and CDR2 from the germline V gene are SGHVS and FNYEAQ. The CDR3 runs to 16 residues. V lost 1 base and J 0 bases, leaving 12 bases between the germline ends. This CDR3 reads CASSLGGGALNTEAFF. CDR3 nucleotides: TGTGCCAGCAGCTTAGGGGGAGGGGCGTTGAACACTGAAGCTTTCTTT.

CDR3 DNA sequence: TGTGCCAGCAGTCCCCACACCCCAACAGTTAATCAGCCCCAGCATTTT. This translates into CASSPHTPTVNQPQHF. The chain uses TRBV6-7 and TRBJ1-5; D not resolved. TRBV6-7 is an ORF; its function is uncertain. Trimming took off 5 bases at V and 4 bases at J, with 18 bases between the two ends. The CDR3 covers 16 residues.

The V gene is TRBV4-2, the J gene TRBJ2-5; 9 bases map to TRBD2. CDR1 and CDR2 (germline): LGHNA, YNFKEQ. The ends lost 4 bases at V and 1 base at J; junction bases unmatched: 7. The CDR3 runs to 16 residues. The CDR3 sequence: CASSPILTSGQETQYF. In DNA form, the CDR3 reads TGTGCCAGCAGCCCTATCTTGACTAGCGGCCAAGAGACCCAGTACTTC.

This chain joins TRBV10-1 and TRBJ1-6, with 8 bases fitting TRBD1. Trimming cost V 5 bases and J 10 bases; bases outside gene matches: 10. Germline lookup yields CDR1 WNHNN and CDR2 SYGVQD (reference sequence). CDR3 length: 15 residues. The CDR3 reads CASSSETGEGSPLHF. CDR3 nucleotides: TGCGCCAGCAGTTCCGAGACAGGGGAAGGATCACCCCTCCACTTT.

The chain has TRBV13 and TRBJ1-3, with D perhaps matching TRBD1 (6 bases). V was trimmed by 3 bases and J by 0 bases, leaving 9 bases between them. The CDR3 has 15 residues. CDR1 is PRHDT, CDR2 FYEKMQ, per germline (reference sequence). The DNA for the CDR3 is TGTGCCAGCAGCTTGGGAGGGGGCTCTGGAAACACCATATATTTT. As protein: CASSLGGGSGNTIYF.

The CDR3 nucleotides are TGTGCCACGGCAAGGGACAGGGAGAACACTGAAGCTTTCTTT. Amino acids: CATARDRENTEAFF. The genes are TRBV27 and TRBJ1-1; 9 bases match TRBD1. V lost 10 bases, J lost 1 base, and 7 bases stayed unmatched. In germline, CDR1 is MNHEY, CDR2 SMNVEV (reference sequence). The CDR3 is made up of 14 amino acids.